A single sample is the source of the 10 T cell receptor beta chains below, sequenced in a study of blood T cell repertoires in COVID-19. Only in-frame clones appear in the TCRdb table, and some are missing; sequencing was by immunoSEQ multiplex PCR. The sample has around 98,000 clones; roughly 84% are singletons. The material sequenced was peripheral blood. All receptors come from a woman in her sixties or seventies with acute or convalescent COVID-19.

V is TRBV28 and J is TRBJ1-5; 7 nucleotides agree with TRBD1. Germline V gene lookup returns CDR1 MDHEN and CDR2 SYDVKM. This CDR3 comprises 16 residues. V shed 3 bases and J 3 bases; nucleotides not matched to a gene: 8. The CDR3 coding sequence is TGTGCCAGCAGTTTGCGGGGACAGCTATTCAATCAGCCCCAGCATTTT. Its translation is CASSLRGQLFNQPQHF.

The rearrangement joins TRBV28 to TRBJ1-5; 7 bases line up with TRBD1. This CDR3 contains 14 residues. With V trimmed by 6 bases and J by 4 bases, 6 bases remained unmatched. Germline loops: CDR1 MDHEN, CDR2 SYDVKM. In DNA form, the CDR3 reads TGTGCCAGCAGCCCGACAGGGCTTAATCAGCCCCAGCATTTT. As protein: CASSPTGLNQPQHF.

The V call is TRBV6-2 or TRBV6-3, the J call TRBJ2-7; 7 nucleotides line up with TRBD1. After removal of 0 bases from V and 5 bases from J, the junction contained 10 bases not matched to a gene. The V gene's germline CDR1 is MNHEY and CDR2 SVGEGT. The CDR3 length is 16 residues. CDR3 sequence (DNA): TGTGCCAGCAGTTACTCCCTCCAGACAGGGTACCACGAGCAGTACTTC. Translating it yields CASSYSLQTGYHEQYF.

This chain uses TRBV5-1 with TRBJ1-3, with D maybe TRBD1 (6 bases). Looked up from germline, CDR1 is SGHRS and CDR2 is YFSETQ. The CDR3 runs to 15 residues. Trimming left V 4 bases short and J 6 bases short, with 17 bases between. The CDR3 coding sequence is TGCGCCAGCAGCAGGCAGGGGACAAATGCAAACACCATATATTTT. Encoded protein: CASSRQGTNANTIYF.

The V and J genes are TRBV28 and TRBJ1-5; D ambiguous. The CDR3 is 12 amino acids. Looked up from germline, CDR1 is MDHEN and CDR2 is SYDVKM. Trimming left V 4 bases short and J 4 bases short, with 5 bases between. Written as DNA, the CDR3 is TGTGCCAGCAGTTCCCGTAATCAGCCCCAGCATTTT. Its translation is CASSSRNQPQHF.

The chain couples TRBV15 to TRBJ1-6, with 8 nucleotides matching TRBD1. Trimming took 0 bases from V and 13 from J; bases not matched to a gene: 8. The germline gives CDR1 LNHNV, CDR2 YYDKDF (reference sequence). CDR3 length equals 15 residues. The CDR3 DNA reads TGTGCCACCAGCAGAGATTCGCAGGGGGCCGCCCCCCTCCACTTT. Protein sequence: CATSRDSQGAAPLHF.

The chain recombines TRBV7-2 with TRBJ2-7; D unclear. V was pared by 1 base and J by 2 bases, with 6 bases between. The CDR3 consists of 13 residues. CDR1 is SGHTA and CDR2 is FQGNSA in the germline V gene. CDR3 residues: CASSLDPTYEQYF. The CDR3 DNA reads TGTGCCAGCAGCTTAGACCCTACCTACGAGCAGTACTTC.

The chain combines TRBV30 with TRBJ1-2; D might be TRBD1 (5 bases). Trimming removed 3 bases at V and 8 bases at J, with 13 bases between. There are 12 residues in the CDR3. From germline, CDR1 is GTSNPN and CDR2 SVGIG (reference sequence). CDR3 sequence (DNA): TGTGCCTGGAGGAGGACAATCACCGGCTACACCTTC. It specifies CAWRRTITGYTF.

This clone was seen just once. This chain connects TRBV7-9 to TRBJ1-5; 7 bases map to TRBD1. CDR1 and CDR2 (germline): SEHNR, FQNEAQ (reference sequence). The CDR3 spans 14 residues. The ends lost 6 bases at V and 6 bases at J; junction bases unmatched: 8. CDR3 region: CASSQGVNLQPQHF. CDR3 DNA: TGTGCCAGCAGTCAGGGGGTTAACCTTCAGCCCCAGCATTTT. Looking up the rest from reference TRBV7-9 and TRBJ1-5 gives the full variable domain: DTGVSQNPRHKITKRGQNVTFRCDPISEHNRLYWYRQTLGQGPEFLTYFQNEAQLEKSRLLSDRFSAERPKGSFSTLEIQRTEQGDSAMYLCASSQGVNLQPQHFGDGTRLSIL.

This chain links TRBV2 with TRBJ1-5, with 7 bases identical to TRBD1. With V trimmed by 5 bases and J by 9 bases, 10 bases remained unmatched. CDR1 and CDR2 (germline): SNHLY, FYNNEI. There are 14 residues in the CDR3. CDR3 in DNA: TGTGCCAGCAGTCCAGGACAGGTTTTTAGGCCCCAGCATTTT. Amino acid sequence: CASSPGQVFRPQHF.